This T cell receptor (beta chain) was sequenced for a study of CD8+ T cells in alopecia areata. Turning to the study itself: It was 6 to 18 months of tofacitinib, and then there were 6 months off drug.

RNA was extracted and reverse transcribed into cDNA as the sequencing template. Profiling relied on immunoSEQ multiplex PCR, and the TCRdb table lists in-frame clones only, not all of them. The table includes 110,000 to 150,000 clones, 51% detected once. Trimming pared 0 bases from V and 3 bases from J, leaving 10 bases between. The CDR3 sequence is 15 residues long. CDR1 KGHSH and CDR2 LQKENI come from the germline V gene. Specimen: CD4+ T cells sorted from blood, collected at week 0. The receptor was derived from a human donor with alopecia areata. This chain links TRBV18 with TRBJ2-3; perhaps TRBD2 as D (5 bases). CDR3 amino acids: CASSPPGEGTDTQYF. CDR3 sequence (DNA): TGTGCCAGCTCACCACCCGGGGAAGGGACAGATACGCAGTATTTT.